This TCR beta chain appears in the sequencing data of a study of cytomegalovirus exposure and HLA in healthy donors (dated by TCRdb to 2015 to 2018). Some background on the complete study: An earlier analysis of several hundred of the donors reported 250 to 350 Gb of sequence data and around 100 million unique TCR beta sequences obtained from 180 million or so T cells. Roughly 300 gigabases of sequencing data and around 80 million unique TCR sequences made up an early release that covered approximately 700 HLA-typed donors. Every discovery cohort repertoire had been produced on one sequencing platform. The number of typed donors differed by locus: about 620-630 for A, B, C, DRB1 and DQB1; 500 to 550 for DQA1; fewer than 610 for DPA1; and 450 to 480 for DPB1. To decide whether each TCR beta V gene segment behaved as functional or pseudogenic, an earlier analysis of approximately 590 of the donors relied on high-throughput TCR beta sequencing. Rather than using new phenotypic data, the later analysis identified candidate immune exposures from TCR beta sequences and from how often those sequences occurred across donors. Using immunosequencing, the study profiled T cell repertoires from 666 subjects and related those repertoires to cytomegalovirus serostatus. The aim of the study was to test whether cataloging public T cell receptors could identify signatures of past pathogen exposure. Alongside the repertoire data, information on donor age, sex, ethnicity and CMV serostatus was compiled. High-throughput TCR immunosequencing, statistical association of individual TCRs with disease status, and machine learning were combined to predict cytomegalovirus infection status. A separate validation cohort of over a hundred different subjects was used in addition to the roughly 700-subject first cohort. About five DR-DQ haplotypes were handled as single units for association and clustering, since linkage in the cohort was strong. Of the roughly 390 genotyped donors, over 65% fell in the genetic ancestry cluster associated with self-reported Caucasian donors. Genome-wide SNP genotypes for about 65% of the roughly 700 donors were used in a later genetic analysis, which treated that subset as a discovery cohort. On average, 235,054 unique TCR beta nucleotide sequences were sequenced per donor among about 400 genotyped donors of the cohort, with roughly 20% of those sequences being non-productive. A later analysis re-analyzed previously published TCR beta repertoires from about 730 donors and added high-resolution HLA genotyping to study TCR occurrence patterns. HLA typing included class I and class II loci at four-digit resolution.

Libraries came from the immunoSEQ multiplex PCR assay. For the multiplex PCR, a mixture combining 60 forward primers for TCR Vbeta segments and 13 reverse primers for TCR Jbeta segments was used. A multiplex PCR assay on genomic DNA amplified the CDR3 region of rearranged TCR beta genes. Amplified TCR beta libraries were sequenced as 87-base-pair reads on the Illumina HiSeq System. On the study's bioinformatics: A later analysis counted about 76 million unique TCR beta chains across the 690 or so repertoires, and around 9.9 million of these chains were shared by at least two donors. To remove PCR and sequencing errors, raw reads were error-corrected and collapsed into unique sequences using a nearest-neighbor algorithm that merged closely related sequences. CDR3 sequences were aligned to IMGT reference sequences to assign V, D and J gene segments. For a sequence to be retained, a match of at least six nucleotides was required to both a V gene segment and a J gene segment. A rearrangement counted as productive if the CDR3 had no stop codons and remained in frame with V and J, and every other rearrangement counted as non-productive. Following IMGT convention, CDR3 was defined as the stretch from the second conserved V-encoded cysteine to the conserved J-encoded phenylalanine. The earlier analysis of around 640 of the donors excluded sequences that lacked an unambiguous match to a single V gene segment. In an earlier analysis of approximately 500 of the donors, a V segment was called functional when productive rearrangements were above 56.7%, and segregating when the standard deviation between donors exceeded 5%. A statistical classification framework was built for diagnosing cytomegalovirus status from the catalog of TCR beta chain sequences. V and J gene assignment, in a later analysis, came from comparing TCR nucleotide sequences with IMGT/GENE-DB human TR gene sequences. Using the TCRdist pipeline, a later analysis assigned CDR3 sequences along with most-parsimonious VDJ recombination scenarios. In a later analysis, every TCR beta chain was defined by the combination of its CDR3 amino acid sequence and its V-gene family, and reads without a unique V-gene family were dropped. In a later analysis, 500 to 650 highly shared, low-generation-probability nucleotide sequences were removed to address suspected cross-contamination and a sequencing artifact. A later analysis calculated a clonal expansion index for each public chain from normalized within-repertoire ranks of inferred template counts. In a later analysis, generation probabilities were computed using a VDJ recombination model fitted to out-of-frame rearrangements, and the results were checked against IGoR. A later analysis scored TCR-TCR, TCR-HLA and TCR-CMV co-occurrence with hypergeometric tests, applying a repertoire-size bias correction to TCR pairs. In a later analysis, false discovery rates were estimated by permuting HLA or CMV assignments 20 times. In a later analysis, co-occurring TCRs were grouped using DBSCAN, with TCRdist sequence similarity added in when clustering inside HLA-allele-positive subsets. For co-occurrence clustering, repertoires with fewer than 30,000 or more than 120,000 public chains were excluded, along with five repertoires with anomalous nucleotide sharing. TCRdb stores this immuneACCESS table with in-frame sequences only. Part of the clones is absent; in the studies checked, under half of the shortfall reflects unresolved V genes, and no reason is known for the rest. V, J and clone size derive from that table, while D and trimming were established from the DNA sequence. Present in this sample are more than 140,000 clones, 64% of which were seen just once. The ten largest clones capture 2.5% to 3.5% of the sample.

The cohort comprised some 700 healthy bone marrow donors. At the time of sampling, all cohort members were nominally healthy, though unrecorded immune exposures were likely present. The donor was CMV seropositive and belonged to the group of 250 to 300 seropositive cohort members. Each donor provided a peripheral blood sample, and peripheral blood mononuclear cells were used for TCR beta sequencing. Genomic DNA was extracted from the blood cell samples with the Qiagen DNeasy Blood Extraction Kit. Results the study describes overall, beyond this receptor: Roughly uniform sequencing depth across donors was assumed in presence/absence analyses, although this assumption may not hold. V-gene and J-gene trimming of TCR beta chains was associated with a missense DCLRE1C variant in a later genetic analysis, and the association was replicated in an independent cohort. Only TCR beta chains were sequenced in this cohort, and the absence of alpha or paired-chain data limited detectable features. Most CMV-associated TCR beta chains appeared to be HLA-restricted in a later analysis, and the HLA associations seemed to be driven largely by CMV exposure. Cytomegalovirus status was reported to be diagnosed by the classifier with high specificity and sensitivity in both the original and validation cohorts. A further reported finding was that TCR beta sequences accurately predicted the HLA-A and HLA-B alleles for most subjects in the first cohort. Correlated functional status among segregating V segments might be attributable to linkage disequilibrium, but an unknown experimental factor could not be ruled out. A cluster of highly shared sequence variants was judged likely to be a technical artifact of the sequencing pipeline. Because counts were too low, about 15 rarely observed V segments, including chromosome 9 orphons, were left out of the earlier analysis of a few hundred of the donors. A few of the identified cytomegalovirus-associated TCR beta chains were confirmed in vitro to be specific for cytomegalovirus antigens. Immune exposure information for the cohort was limited to CMV serostatus. A later analysis found that HLA-associated TCR beta chains were more clonally expanded and had lower generation probabilities than equally common non-associated chains. An earlier analysis of around 500 of the donors showed that most TCR beta V segments appeared in productive rearrangements either about 90% or about 30% of the time, which broadly matched IMGT annotations. The 87-base-pair reads could not distinguish some IMGT-functional V segments, including TRBV6-2 and TRBV6-3, so those segments were excluded. HLA typing was unavailable for some donors at each locus, so association tests used only the typed subset. A total of about 180 TCR beta chains were listed by the study as associated with cytomegalovirus. A later analysis associated about 17,000 TCR beta sequences with specific HLA alleles at a false discovery rate of 0.05. A later genetic analysis reported fewer N-insertions in productive TCRs among donors in an Asian-associated ancestry cluster than the roughly 620-donor mean. Across donors, most TCR sequences were observed very rarely, whereas some public TCRs were present in many individuals. It was suggested by the authors that the approach could potentially be generalized to other disease states and immunological phenotypes. Strong co-occurrence of HLA alleles, especially DR and DQ, made assigning TCR associations to individual alleles difficult. Several of the top co-occurrence clusters appeared to be linked to parvovirus B19, influenza, CMV and Epstein-Barr virus, according to a later analysis. According to a later analysis, TCR association rates differed among HLA loci, with DRB1 alleles showing the most associated TCRs and HLA-C alleles showing the fewest.

The CDR3 contains 16 residues, cysteine and phenylalanine counted. The DNA shown is the 48-base CDR3, in frame from base 1. The germline V gene supplies CDR1 SGHTA and CDR2 FQGNSA. V loses 4 bases at its end and J loses 6 bases; junction bases beyond the gene matches: 4. Turning to this clone: The antigen it binds to is not known. The input lacks base qualities; no much larger clone sits a single base away.

Here the chain combines TRBV7-2 and TRBJ2-1, with 15 bases matching TRBD2. This sequence was found in a woman between 25 and 40 years old in good health and CMV-seropositive. Sequencing input: PBMCs. CDR3 region: CASSSGLAGGSNEQFF. The DNA sequence reads TGTGCCAGCAGCTCGGGACTAGCGGGAGGCAGCAATGAGCAGTTCTTC.